These T cell receptor beta chains were read from a single sample in a study of identical twins. TCRdb re-analysed the 5' RACE reads in MiXCR, keeping a single row per CDR3 protein. The sample consists of about 150,000 distinct CDR3 sequences, 3% to 4.5% of them appearing once. The source material was memory T cells sorted from blood. The receptors were sampled from a man aged 18 to 29 in good health. Each CDR3 is given without its conserved first and last residue.

TRBV6-1	TRBJ1-5	ASSTVPANQPQH
TRBV7-8	TRBJ2-1	ASSEHGGYNEQF
TRBV11-2	TRBJ2-2	ASSTLTGSTGELF
TRBV20-1	TRBJ2-5	SARDAKGAKETQY
TRBV18	TRBJ1-2	ASSPPGTGRVVGYT
TRBV2	TRBJ2-1	ASSPERAYNEQF
TRBV15	TRBJ2-2	ATSRETGATGELF
TRBV2	TRBJ2-1	ASSGTIIYNEQF
TRBV6-2/TRBV6-3	TRBJ2-2	ATGAIITGELF
TRBV5-5	TRBJ2-5	ASSRILGGDQETQY
TRBV7-9	TRBJ2-3	ASSGRGSSTDTQY
TRBV6-5	TRBJ1-2	ASSFGRQGTNGYT
TRBV18	TRBJ2-7	ASSPPGAIDEQY
TRBV19	TRBJ1-1	ASSIGRGPNTEAF
TRBV3-1	TRBJ1-2	ASSQEWGSGYT
TRBV6-5	TRBJ2-2	ASSSGRTSGNTGELF
TRBV7-9	TRBJ1-4	ASSPGRRKNEKLF
TRBV24-1	TRBJ2-5	ATSGGGWGYQETQY
TRBV5-1	TRBJ2-2	ASSPGTSGMVGELF
TRBV24-1	TRBJ2-1	ATSGRPTGTSGNEQF
TRBV30	TRBJ1-2	AWSLGQLLYGYT
TRBV7-2	TRBJ1-3	ASSRDTGNTIY